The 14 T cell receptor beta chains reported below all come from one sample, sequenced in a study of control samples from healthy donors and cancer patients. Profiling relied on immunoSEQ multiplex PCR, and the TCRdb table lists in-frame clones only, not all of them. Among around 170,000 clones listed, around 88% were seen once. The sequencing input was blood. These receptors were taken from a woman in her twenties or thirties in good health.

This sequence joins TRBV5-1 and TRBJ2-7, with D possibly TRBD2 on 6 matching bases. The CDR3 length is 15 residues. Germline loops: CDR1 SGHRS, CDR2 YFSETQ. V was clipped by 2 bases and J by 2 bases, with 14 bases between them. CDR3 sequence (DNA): TGCGCCAGCAGCTTAGGAGCGGGTGGTACCTACGAGCAGTACGTC. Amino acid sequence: CASSLGAGGTYEQYV.

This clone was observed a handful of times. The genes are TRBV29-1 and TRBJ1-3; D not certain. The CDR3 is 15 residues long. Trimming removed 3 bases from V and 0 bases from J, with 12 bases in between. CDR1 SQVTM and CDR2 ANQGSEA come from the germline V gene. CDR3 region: CSVESRSLSGNTIYF. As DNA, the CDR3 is TGCAGCGTTGAGTCCAGATCTCTCTCTGGAAACACCATATATTTT.

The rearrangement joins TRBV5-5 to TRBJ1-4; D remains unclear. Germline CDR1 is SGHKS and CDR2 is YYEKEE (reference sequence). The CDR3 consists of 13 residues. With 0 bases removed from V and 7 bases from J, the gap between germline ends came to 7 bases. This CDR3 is CASSLGVGEKLFF. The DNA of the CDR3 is TGTGCCAGCAGCTTGGGAGTGGGTGAAAAACTGTTTTTT.

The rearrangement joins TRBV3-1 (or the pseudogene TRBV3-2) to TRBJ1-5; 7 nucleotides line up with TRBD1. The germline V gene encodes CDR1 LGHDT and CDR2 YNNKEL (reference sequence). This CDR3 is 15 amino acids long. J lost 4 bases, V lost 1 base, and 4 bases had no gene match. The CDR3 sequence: CASSQGDSSNQPQHF. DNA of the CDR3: TGTGCCAGCAGCCAAGGGGACAGTTCTAATCAGCCCCAGCATTTT.

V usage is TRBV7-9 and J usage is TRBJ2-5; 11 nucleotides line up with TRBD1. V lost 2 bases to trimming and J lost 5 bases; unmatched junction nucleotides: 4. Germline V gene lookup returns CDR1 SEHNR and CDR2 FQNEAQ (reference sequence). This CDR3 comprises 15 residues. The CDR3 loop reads CASSLMDRGQETQYF. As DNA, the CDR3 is TGTGCCAGCAGCTTAATGGACAGGGGGCAGGAGACCCAGTACTTC.

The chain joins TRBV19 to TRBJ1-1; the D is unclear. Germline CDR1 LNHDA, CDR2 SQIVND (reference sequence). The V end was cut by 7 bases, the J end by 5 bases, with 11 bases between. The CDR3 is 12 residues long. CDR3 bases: TGTGCCAGTAAGTATTACGGGACTGAAGCTTTCTTT. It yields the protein CASKYYGTEAFF.

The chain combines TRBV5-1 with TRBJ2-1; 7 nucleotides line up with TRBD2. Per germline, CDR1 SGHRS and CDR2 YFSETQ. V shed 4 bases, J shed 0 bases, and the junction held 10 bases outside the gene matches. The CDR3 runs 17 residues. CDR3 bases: TGCGCCAGCAGCCCAGACGGGCGGGGGAGCTCCTACAATGAGCAGTTCTTC. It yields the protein CASSPDGRGSSYNEQFF. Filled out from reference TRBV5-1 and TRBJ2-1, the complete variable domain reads KAGVTQTPRYLIKTRGQQVTLSCSPISGHRSVSWYQQTPGQGLQFLFEYFSETQRNKGNFPGRFSGRQFSNSRSEMNVSTLELGDSALYLCASSPDGRGSSYNEQFFGPGTRLTVL.

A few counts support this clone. In DNA, the CDR3 is TGTGCCAGCAGCATAGGGGCCGCGAACACTGAAGCTTTCTTT. Residues: CASSIGAANTEAFF. The rearrangement links TRBV11-3 to TRBJ1-1; D possibly corresponds to TRBD1 (5 bases). CDR1 is SGHNT and CDR2 is YENEEA in the germline V gene. The CDR3 runs 14 residues. Trimming pared 5 bases from V and 1 base from J, leaving 11 bases between.

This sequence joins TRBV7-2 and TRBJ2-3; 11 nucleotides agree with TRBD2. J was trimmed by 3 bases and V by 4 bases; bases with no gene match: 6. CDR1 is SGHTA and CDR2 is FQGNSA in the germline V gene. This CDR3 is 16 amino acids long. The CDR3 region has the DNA TGTGCCAGCAGCTCCACTAGCGGGAGTTATACAGATACGCAGTATTTT. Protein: CASSSTSGSYTDTQYF.

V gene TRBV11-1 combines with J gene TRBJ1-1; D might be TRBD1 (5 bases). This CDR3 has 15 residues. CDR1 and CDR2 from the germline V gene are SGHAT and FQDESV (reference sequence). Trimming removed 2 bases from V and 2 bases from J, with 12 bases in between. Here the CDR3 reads CASSLSDRGNTEAFF. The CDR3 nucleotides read TGTGCCAGCAGCTTAAGTGACAGAGGAAACACTGAAGCTTTCTTT.

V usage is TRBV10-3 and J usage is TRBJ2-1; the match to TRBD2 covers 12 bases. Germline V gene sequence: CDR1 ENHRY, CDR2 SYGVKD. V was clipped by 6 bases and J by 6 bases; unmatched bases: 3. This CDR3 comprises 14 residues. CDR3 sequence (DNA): TGTGCCATCAGCGGACTAGCGGGACCCAATGAGCAGTTCTTC. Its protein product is CAISGLAGPNEQFF.

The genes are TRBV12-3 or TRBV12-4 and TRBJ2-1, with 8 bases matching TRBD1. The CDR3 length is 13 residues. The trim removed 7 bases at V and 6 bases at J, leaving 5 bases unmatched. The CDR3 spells CASTQGAVNEQFF. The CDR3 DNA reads TGTGCCAGCACCCAGGGGGCTGTCAATGAGCAGTTCTTC.

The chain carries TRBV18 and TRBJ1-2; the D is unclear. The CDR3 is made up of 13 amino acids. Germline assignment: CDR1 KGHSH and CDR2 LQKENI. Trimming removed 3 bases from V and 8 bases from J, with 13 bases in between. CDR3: CASSPSLAGGYTF. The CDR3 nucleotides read TGTGCCAGCTCACCGTCACTCGCAGGAGGCTACACCTTC.

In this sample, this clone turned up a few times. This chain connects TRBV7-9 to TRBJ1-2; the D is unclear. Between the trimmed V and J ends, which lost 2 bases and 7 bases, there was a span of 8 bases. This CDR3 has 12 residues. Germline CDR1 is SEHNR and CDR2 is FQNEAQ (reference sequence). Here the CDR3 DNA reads TGTGCCAGCAGCTTAATGGATGCTGGCTACACCTTC. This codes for CASSLMDAGYTF.